This TCR beta chain was sequenced in a study of T cells in Graves' hyperthyroidism and ophthalmopathy. About the research overall: Any treatment followed the collection of peripheral blood at initial diagnosis. Whole-study results and caveats: Onset of ophthalmopathy came a median about 6.5 months after the model predicted it.

Germline assignment: CDR1 SGHVS and CDR2 FQNEAQ. The CDR3 contains 14 residues. Exclusion followed for patients with uncontrolled infection, other autoimmune disease, pregnancy or lactation. The diagnostic basis comprised clinical symptoms, serum thyroxine and TRAb, thyroid ultrasound and orbital computed tomography. This clonotype has a count of ten or more. The target antigen is unknown. There were TCR beta CDR3 regions amplified from RNA transcripts. An initial round of RT-PCR targeting the TCR CDR3 relied on the HTBI primer set. TCRdb independently ran MiXCR on the multiplex PCR reads; one entry per CDR3 protein. This table has fewer than 550,000 distinct CDR3 sequences, roughly 25% appearing once.

This chain links TRBV7-8 with TRBJ2-2; D is unclear. Sequencing was done on a sample of blood. This receptor was taken from a woman in her twenties or thirties with Graves' ophthalmopathy. DNA of the CDR3: TGTGCTCCCTCCGCAATAAGAGACACCGGGGAGCTGTTTTTT. This translates into CAPSAIRDTGELFF. Looking up the rest from reference TRBV7-8 and TRBJ2-2 gives the full variable domain: GAGVSQSPRYKVAKRGQDVALRCDPISGHVSLFWYQQALGQGPEFLTYFQNEAQLDKSGLPSDRFFAERPEGSVSTLKIQRTQQEDSAVYLCAPSAIRDTGELFFGEGSRLTVL.